This section outlines one TCR beta chain sequence together with its context. This sample is part of a study of T cell changes during pregnancy in multiple sclerosis. Measured with immunoSEQ multiplex PCR; TCRdb has only the in-frame clones, and not every one. The sample has about 67,000 clones, 90% to 95% seen once. Germline lookup yields CDR1 SGHNT and CDR2 YYREEE (reference sequence). Trimming stripped 4 bases from V and 0 bases from J, with 13 bases between. This CDR3 is built from 15 residues. This clonotype was sampled from a female donor in good health, enrolled as a control in a pregnancy study. The source was peripheral blood, collected in the first trimester of pregnancy. The chain has TRBV5-4 and TRBJ1-1; D is uncertain. The CDR3 is CASSQVQNLNTEAFF. In DNA form, the CDR3 reads TGTGCCAGCAGCCAGGTACAGAATTTGAACACTGAAGCTTTCTTT.